The 3 T cell receptor beta chains given below trace back to one sample, sequenced in a study of ipilimumab plus nivolumab after autologous stem cell transplantation. The data were produced by immunoSEQ multiplex PCR, yet TCRdb's version contains in-frame clones alone and is incomplete. This sample yields some 45,000 clones, of which nearly 90% are seen a single time; 0.88% belongs to the top ten. This material consisted of PBMCs, taken in a trial of ipilimumab plus nivolumab as post-transplant consolidation. The receptor source for this set is a male donor with multiple myeloma.

V usage is TRBV10-3 and J usage is TRBJ2-1; the D gene is possibly TRBD2 (6 bases). From germline, CDR1 is ENHRY and CDR2 SYGVKD. V was trimmed by 4 bases and J by 3 bases, leaving 13 bases between them. This CDR3 is 15 amino acids long. CDR3 nucleotides: TGTGCCATCAGTGGAGCGGGCCAGGACTACAATGAGCAGTTCTTC. Protein: CAISGAGQDYNEQFF.

V usage is TRBV2 and J usage is TRBJ2-7; D gene unclear. This CDR3 has 15 amino acids. V shed 1 base and J shed 0 bases, with 10 bases lying between them. The germline V gene has CDR1 SNHLY and CDR2 FYNNEI. The CDR3: CASSEEAGSSYEQYF. The DNA for the CDR3 is TGTGCCAGCAGTGAAGAGGCAGGAAGCTCCTACGAGCAGTACTTC.

The CDR3 here is CASSRDGTGEGFRFF. The CDR3 DNA reads as TGTGCCAGCAGCCGTGACGGGACAGGGGAAGGTTTTAGGTTCTTC. The chain couples TRBV5-5 to TRBJ2-1; the match to TRBD1 covers 10 bases. The V and J ends lost 4 bases and 15 bases, in that order; junction bases with no gene match: 16. The germline V gene encodes CDR1 SGHKS and CDR2 YYEKEE (reference sequence). The CDR3 is 15 residues long.